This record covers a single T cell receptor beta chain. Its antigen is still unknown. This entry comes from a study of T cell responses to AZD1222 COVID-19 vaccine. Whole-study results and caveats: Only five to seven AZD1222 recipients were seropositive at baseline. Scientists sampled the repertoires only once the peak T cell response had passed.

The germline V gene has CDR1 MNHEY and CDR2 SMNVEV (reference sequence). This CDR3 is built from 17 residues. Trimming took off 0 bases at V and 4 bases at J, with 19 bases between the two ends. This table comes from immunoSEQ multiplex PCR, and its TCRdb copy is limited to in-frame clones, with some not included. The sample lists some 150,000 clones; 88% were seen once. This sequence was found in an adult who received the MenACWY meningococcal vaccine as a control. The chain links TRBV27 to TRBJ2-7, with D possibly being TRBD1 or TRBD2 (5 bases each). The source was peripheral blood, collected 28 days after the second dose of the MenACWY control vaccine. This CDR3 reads CASSLSAGSGSFYEQYF. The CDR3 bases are TGTGCCAGCAGTTTATCGGCCGGGTCAGGGAGCTTTTACGAGCAGTACTTC.